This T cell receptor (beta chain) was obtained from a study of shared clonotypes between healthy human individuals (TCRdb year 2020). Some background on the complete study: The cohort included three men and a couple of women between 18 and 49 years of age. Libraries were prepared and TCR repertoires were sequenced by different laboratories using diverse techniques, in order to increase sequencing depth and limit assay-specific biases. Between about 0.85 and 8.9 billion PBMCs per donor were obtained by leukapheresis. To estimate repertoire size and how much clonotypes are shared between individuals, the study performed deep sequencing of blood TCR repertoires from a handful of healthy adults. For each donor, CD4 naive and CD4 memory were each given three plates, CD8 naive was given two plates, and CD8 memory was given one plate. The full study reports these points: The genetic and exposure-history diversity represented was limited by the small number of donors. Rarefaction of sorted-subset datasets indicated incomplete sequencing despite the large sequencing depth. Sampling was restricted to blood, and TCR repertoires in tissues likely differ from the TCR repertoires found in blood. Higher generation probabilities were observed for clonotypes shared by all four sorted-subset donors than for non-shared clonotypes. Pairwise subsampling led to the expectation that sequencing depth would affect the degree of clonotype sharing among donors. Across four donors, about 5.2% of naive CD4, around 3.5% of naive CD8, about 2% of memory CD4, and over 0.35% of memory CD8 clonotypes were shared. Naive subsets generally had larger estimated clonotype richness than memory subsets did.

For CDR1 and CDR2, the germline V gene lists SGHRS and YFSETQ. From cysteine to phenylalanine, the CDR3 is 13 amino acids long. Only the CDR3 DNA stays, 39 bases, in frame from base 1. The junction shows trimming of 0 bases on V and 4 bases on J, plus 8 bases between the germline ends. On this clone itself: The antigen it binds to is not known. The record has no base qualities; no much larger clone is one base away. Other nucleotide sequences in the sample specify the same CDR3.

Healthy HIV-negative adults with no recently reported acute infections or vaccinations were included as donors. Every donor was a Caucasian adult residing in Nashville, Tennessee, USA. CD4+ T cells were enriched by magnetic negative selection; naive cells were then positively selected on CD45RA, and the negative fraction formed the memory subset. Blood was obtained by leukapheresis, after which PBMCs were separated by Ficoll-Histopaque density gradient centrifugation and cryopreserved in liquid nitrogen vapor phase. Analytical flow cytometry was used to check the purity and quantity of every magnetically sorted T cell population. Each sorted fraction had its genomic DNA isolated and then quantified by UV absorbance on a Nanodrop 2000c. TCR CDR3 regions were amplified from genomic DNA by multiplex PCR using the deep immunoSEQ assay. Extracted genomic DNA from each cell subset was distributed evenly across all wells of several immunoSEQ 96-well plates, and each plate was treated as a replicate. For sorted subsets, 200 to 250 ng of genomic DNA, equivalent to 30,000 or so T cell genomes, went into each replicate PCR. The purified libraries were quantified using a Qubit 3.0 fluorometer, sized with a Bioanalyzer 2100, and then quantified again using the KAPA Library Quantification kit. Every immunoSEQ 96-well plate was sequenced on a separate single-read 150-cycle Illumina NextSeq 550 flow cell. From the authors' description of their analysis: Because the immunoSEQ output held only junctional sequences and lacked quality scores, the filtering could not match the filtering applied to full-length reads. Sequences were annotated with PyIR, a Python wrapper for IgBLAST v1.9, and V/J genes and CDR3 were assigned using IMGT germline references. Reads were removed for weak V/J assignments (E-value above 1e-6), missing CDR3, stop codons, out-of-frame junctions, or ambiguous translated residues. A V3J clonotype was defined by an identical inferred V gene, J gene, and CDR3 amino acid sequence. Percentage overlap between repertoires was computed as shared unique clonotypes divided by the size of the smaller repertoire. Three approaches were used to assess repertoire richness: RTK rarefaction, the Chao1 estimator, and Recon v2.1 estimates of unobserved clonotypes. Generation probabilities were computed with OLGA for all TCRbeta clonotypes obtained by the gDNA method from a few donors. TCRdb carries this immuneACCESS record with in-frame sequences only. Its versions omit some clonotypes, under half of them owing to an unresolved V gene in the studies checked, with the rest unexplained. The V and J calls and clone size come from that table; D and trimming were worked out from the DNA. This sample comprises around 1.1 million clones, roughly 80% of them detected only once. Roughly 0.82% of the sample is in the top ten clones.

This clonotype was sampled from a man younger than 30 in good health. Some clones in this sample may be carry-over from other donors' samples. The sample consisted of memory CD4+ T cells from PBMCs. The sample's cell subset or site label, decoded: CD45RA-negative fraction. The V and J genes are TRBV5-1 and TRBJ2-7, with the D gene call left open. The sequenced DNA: TGCGCCAGCAGCTTGGCTGGACCATACGAGCAGTACTTC. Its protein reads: CASSLAGPYEQYF.